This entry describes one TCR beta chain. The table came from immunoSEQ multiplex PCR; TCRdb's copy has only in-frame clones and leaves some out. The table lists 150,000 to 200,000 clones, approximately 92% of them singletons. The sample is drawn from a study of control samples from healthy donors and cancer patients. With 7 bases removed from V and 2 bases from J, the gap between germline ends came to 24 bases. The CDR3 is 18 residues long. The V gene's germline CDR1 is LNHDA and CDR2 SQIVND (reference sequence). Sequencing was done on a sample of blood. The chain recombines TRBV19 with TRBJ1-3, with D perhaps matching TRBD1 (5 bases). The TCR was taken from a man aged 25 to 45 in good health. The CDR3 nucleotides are TGTGCCAGTATTGGGGCCAGGCCCTCCCTCGGGACTGGAAACACCATATATTTT. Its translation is CASIGARPSLGTGNTIYF.